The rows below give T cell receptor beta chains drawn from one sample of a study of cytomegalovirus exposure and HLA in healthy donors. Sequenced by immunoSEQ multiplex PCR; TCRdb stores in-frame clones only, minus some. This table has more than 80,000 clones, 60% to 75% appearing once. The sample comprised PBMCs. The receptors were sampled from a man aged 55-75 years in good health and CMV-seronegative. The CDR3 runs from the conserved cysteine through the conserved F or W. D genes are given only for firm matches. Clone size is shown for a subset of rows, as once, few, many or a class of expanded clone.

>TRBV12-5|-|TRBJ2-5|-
CASGLVAAGETQYF
TGTGCTAGTGGTTTGGTAGCAGCGGGAGAGACCCAGTACTTC
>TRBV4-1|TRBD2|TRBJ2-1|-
CASSPSGTSGDTEQFF
TGCGCCAGCAGCCCCAGCGGCACTAGCGGGGATACTGAGCAGTTCTTC
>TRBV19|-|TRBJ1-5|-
CASLSGMDGSQPQHF
TGTGCCAGTTTGTCAGGCATGGACGGGAGTCAGCCCCAGCATTTT
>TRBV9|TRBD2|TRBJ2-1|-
CASSPFGASGLYNEQFF
TGTGCCAGCAGCCCGTTCGGGGCTAGCGGGCTCTACAATGAGCAGTTCTTC
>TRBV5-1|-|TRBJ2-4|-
CASSPGTWRNIQYF
TGCGCCAGCAGCCCCGGGACATGGAGGAACATTCAGTACTTC
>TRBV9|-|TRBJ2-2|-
CASSQPGTSNTGELFF
TGTGCCAGCAGTCAACCCGGGACTTCCAACACCGGGGAGCTGTTTTTT
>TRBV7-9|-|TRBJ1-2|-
CASSLPGQPNGYTF
TGTGCCAGCAGCTTACCAGGACAGCCGAATGGCTACACCTTC
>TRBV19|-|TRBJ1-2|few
CASSSGRAYGYTF
TGTGCCAGTAGTTCGGGCAGGGCTTACGGCTACACCTTC
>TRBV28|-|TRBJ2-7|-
CASSSSQDRDEQYF
TGTGCCAGCAGTTCCTCCCAGGACAGAGACGAGCAGTACTTC
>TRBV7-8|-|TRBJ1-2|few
CASSLNSLSNYGYTF
TGTGCCAGCAGCTTAAATTCCCTCTCTAACTATGGCTACACCTTC
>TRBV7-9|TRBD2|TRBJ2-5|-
CASSLGASGSLPETQYF
TGTGCCAGCAGCTTAGGGGCTAGCGGGAGCCTCCCAGAGACCCAGTACTTC
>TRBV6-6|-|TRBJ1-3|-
CASSLTPDSGNTIYF
TGTGCCAGCAGCTTGACTCCTGACTCTGGAAACACCATATATTTT
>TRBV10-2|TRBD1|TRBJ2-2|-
CASIGTALGTGELFF
TGCGCCAGCATCGGGACAGCCTTAGGGACCGGGGAGCTGTTTTTT
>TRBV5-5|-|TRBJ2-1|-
CASSLGVNEQFF
TGTGCCAGCAGCCTGGGAGTGAATGAGCAGTTCTTC
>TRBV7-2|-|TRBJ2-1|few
CASSLFEGPYNEQFF
TGTGCCAGCAGCTTATTTGAGGGCCCCTACAATGAGCAGTTCTTC